Listed below are T cell receptor beta chains from one sample, sequenced in a study of response to subunit inactivated influenza vaccine. TCRdb re-called the RT-PCR reads with MiXCR, one entry per CDR3 protein. In the table there are hundreds of thousands of distinct CDR3 sequences, approximately 15% of which are singletons. The sample consisted of PBMCs from blood, taken 11 to 12 days after vaccination. These receptors were taken from a man aged 50 to 60 who received an inactivated influenza vaccine. The CDR3 runs from the conserved cysteine through the conserved F or W. D genes are given only for firm matches. Clone size is given for some rows only: seen once, a few or many times, or a class if the clone is expanded.

CDR3 length: 15
V gene: TRBV11-2
D gene: NA
J gene: TRBJ1-1
clone size: few
CDR3 protein: CASSLEATPNTEAFF
CDR3 DNA: TGTGCCAGCAGCTTAGAAGCCACCCCGAACACTGAAGCTTTCTTT

CDR3 length: 16
V gene: TRBV29-1
D gene: NA
J gene: TRBJ2-3
clone size: NA
CDR3 protein: CSVEEGRAGITDTQYF
CDR3 DNA: TGCAGCGTTGAAGAGGGTAGGGCAGGGATCACAGATACGCAGTATTTT

CDR3 length: 11
V gene: TRBV10-3
D gene: NA
J gene: TRBJ2-1
clone size: NA
CDR3 protein: CAISEGQGEFF
CDR3 DNA: TGTGCCATCAGTGAAGGTCAGGGAGAGTTCTTC

CDR3 length: 16
V gene: TRBV30
D gene: TRBD2
J gene: TRBJ2-3
clone size: NA
CDR3 protein: CAWGPGTSGGTDTQYF
CDR3 DNA: TGTGCCTGGGGGCCCGGGACTAGCGGAGGCACAGATACGCAGTATTTT

CDR3 length: 14
V gene: TRBV12-3/TRBV12-4
D gene: NA
J gene: TRBJ2-5
clone size: NA
CDR3 protein: CASSGNLYQETQYF
CDR3 DNA: TGTGCCAGCAGCGGTAACTTGTACCAAGAGACCCAGTACTTC

CDR3 length: 16
V gene: TRBV6-1
D gene: NA
J gene: TRBJ1-4
clone size: NA
CDR3 protein: CASSTYRMKEDEKLFF
CDR3 DNA: TGTGCCAGCAGTACCTACAGGATGAAGGAAGATGAAAAACTGTTTTTT

CDR3 length: 17
V gene: TRBV6-1
D gene: TRBD2
J gene: TRBJ2-3
clone size: NA
CDR3 protein: CASSHAPGLAGADTQYF
CDR3 DNA: TGTGCCAGCAGTCACGCGCCGGGACTAGCAGGCGCAGATACGCAGTATTTT

CDR3 length: 14
V gene: TRBV2
D gene: TRBD1
J gene: TRBJ2-2
clone size: NA
CDR3 protein: CASKDRGQTGELFF
CDR3 DNA: TGTGCCAGCAAGGACAGGGGGCAGACCGGGGAGCTGTTTTTT

CDR3 length: 17
V gene: TRBV7-6
D gene: TRBD1
J gene: TRBJ2-5
clone size: few
CDR3 protein: CASSLNPTGRRGETQYF
CDR3 DNA: TGTGCCAGCAGCTTAAACCCGACAGGGCGGCGTGGTGAGACCCAGTACTTC

CDR3 length: 15
V gene: TRBV5-1
D gene: NA
J gene: TRBJ2-3
clone size: few
CDR3 protein: CASSFGSSAADTQYF
CDR3 DNA: TGCGCCAGCAGCTTTGGTTCTAGCGCGGCAGATACGCAGTATTTT

CDR3 length: 15
V gene: TRBV4-2
D gene: TRBD2
J gene: TRBJ2-2
clone size: NA
CDR3 protein: CASTKAGGNTGELFF
CDR3 DNA: TGTGCCAGCACTAAAGCGGGGGGAAACACCGGGGAGCTGTTTTTT

CDR3 length: 17
V gene: TRBV7-9
D gene: TRBD2
J gene: TRBJ2-2
clone size: NA
CDR3 protein: CASRSGREGLYTGELFF
CDR3 DNA: TGTGCCAGCAGATCTGGGCGGGAGGGCTTGTACACCGGGGAGCTGTTTTTT

CDR3 length: 15
V gene: TRBV7-6
D gene: NA
J gene: TRBJ2-7
clone size: NA
CDR3 protein: CASSLRAGSPYEQYF
CDR3 DNA: TGTGCCAGCAGCTTAAGGGCAGGTTCGCCCTACGAGCAGTACTTC

CDR3 length: 18
V gene: TRBV28
D gene: TRBD2
J gene: TRBJ2-2
clone size: NA
CDR3 protein: CASSSGTSGRAYNGELFF
CDR3 DNA: TGTGCCAGCAGTTCCGGGACTAGCGGGAGGGCCTATAACGGGGAGCTGTTTTTT

CDR3 length: 15
V gene: TRBV7-2
D gene: NA
J gene: TRBJ2-1
clone size: few
CDR3 protein: CASSNSGAVYNEQFF
CDR3 DNA: TGTGCCAGCAGTAACTCGGGGGCCGTCTACAATGAGCAGTTCTTC

CDR3 length: 15
V gene: TRBV12-3/TRBV12-4
D gene: TRBD1
J gene: TRBJ2-5
clone size: NA
CDR3 protein: CASRPDRGGQETQYF
CDR3 DNA: TGTGCCAGCAGACCTGACAGGGGCGGTCAAGAGACCCAGTACTTC

CDR3 length: 12
V gene: TRBV29-1
D gene: NA
J gene: TRBJ2-1
clone size: NA
CDR3 protein: CSAGTFGDEQFF
CDR3 DNA: TGCAGCGCCGGGACATTCGGCGATGAGCAGTTCTTC

CDR3 length: 18
V gene: TRBV6-2/TRBV6-3
D gene: TRBD2
J gene: TRBJ2-7
clone size: NA
CDR3 protein: CASSYLRSRTSGRHEQYF
CDR3 DNA: TGTGCCAGCAGTTACTTGCGGAGCCGGACTAGCGGGAGACACGAGCAGTACTTC

CDR3 length: 13
V gene: TRBV7-2
D gene: NA
J gene: TRBJ1-3
clone size: many
CDR3 protein: CASSTSSGNTIYF
CDR3 DNA: TGTGCCAGCAGCACCTCCTCTGGAAACACCATATATTTT

CDR3 length: 14
V gene: TRBV19
D gene: TRBD1
J gene: TRBJ2-2
clone size: NA
CDR3 protein: CATPVTGSGGELFF
CDR3 DNA: TGTGCCACTCCCGTGACAGGGTCTGGCGGGGAGCTGTTTTTT

CDR3 length: 12
V gene: TRBV15
D gene: NA
J gene: TRBJ1-5
clone size: many
CDR3 protein: CATSRENQPQHF
CDR3 DNA: TGTGCCACCAGCAGAGAAAATCAGCCCCAGCATTTT

CDR3 length: 15
V gene: TRBV20-1
D gene: NA
J gene: TRBJ1-6
clone size: NA
CDR3 protein: CSARKVGGRASPLHF
CDR3 DNA: TGCAGTGCTAGGAAAGTAGGAGGTAGGGCGTCACCCCTCCACTTT

CDR3 length: 14
V gene: TRBV6-1
D gene: NA
J gene: TRBJ1-5
clone size: NA
CDR3 protein: CASKQAELEQPQHF
CDR3 DNA: TGTGCCAGCAAACAGGCCGAGCTAGAACAGCCCCAGCATTTT

CDR3 length: 16
V gene: TRBV6-5
D gene: NA
J gene: TRBJ2-3
clone size: NA
CDR3 protein: CASSYSRATKADTQYF
CDR3 DNA: TGTGCCAGCAGTTACTCGAGGGCTACAAAAGCAGATACGCAGTATTTT

CDR3 length: 14
V gene: TRBV6-2/TRBV6-3
D gene: NA
J gene: TRBJ1-1
clone size: NA
CDR3 protein: CASNGLRQNTEAFF
CDR3 DNA: TGTGCCAGCAACGGATTGCGGCAGAACACTGAAGCTTTCTTT

CDR3 length: 15
V gene: TRBV4-3
D gene: NA
J gene: TRBJ2-2
clone size: few
CDR3 protein: CASSQGYRVSGELFF
CDR3 DNA: TGCGCCAGCAGCCAAGGCTACAGGGTTTCCGGGGAGCTGTTTTTT

CDR3 length: 14
V gene: TRBV12-3/TRBV12-4
D gene: NA
J gene: TRBJ2-1
clone size: few
CDR3 protein: CASSSGTFINEQFF
CDR3 DNA: TGTGCCAGCAGTTCGGGGACTTTCATAAATGAGCAGTTCTTC

CDR3 length: 18
V gene: TRBV11-1
D gene: TRBD2
J gene: TRBJ2-1
clone size: few
CDR3 protein: CASSLGAGAGRNDNEQFF
CDR3 DNA: TGTGCCAGCAGCTTAGGAGCGGGGGCCGGCCGCAACGACAATGAGCAGTTCTTC

CDR3 length: 14
V gene: TRBV5-1
D gene: NA
J gene: TRBJ2-3
clone size: NA
CDR3 protein: CASSLERGLDTQYF
CDR3 DNA: TGCGCCAGCAGCTTGGAGAGGGGCCTAGATACGCAGTATTTT

CDR3 length: 14
V gene: TRBV4-3
D gene: NA
J gene: TRBJ1-2
clone size: few
CDR3 protein: CASSQDLAFSGYTF
CDR3 DNA: TGCGCCAGCAGCCAAGATCTAGCTTTTTCTGGCTACACCTTC

CDR3 length: 13
V gene: TRBV20-1
D gene: NA
J gene: TRBJ2-3
clone size: few
CDR3 protein: CSARTLGTDTQYF
CDR3 DNA: TGCAGTGCTCGGACATTGGGCACAGATACGCAGTATTTT

CDR3 length: 20
V gene: TRBV20-1
D gene: TRBD2
J gene: TRBJ2-1
clone size: few
CDR3 protein: CSARPPGASGRPWVNNEQFF
CDR3 DNA: TGCAGTGCTAGACCACCCGGGGCTAGCGGGAGGCCGTGGGTGAACAATGAGCAGTTCTTC

CDR3 length: 13
V gene: TRBV20-1
D gene: NA
J gene: TRBJ2-4
clone size: few
CDR3 protein: CSATGTEKNIQYF
CDR3 DNA: TGCAGTGCTACTGGGACGGAAAAAAACATTCAGTACTTC

CDR3 length: 17
V gene: TRBV5-6
D gene: NA
J gene: TRBJ2-3
clone size: few
CDR3 protein: CASSLALRDDLTDTQYF
CDR3 DNA: TGTGCCAGCAGCTTGGCCCTGCGGGATGACCTCACAGATACGCAGTATTTT

CDR3 length: 15
V gene: TRBV7-6
D gene: TRBD2
J gene: TRBJ2-4
clone size: NA
CDR3 protein: CASSLGGRAVNIQYF
CDR3 DNA: TGTGCCAGCAGCTTGGGCGGGAGGGCCGTAAACATTCAGTACTTC

CDR3 length: 16
V gene: TRBV28
D gene: NA
J gene: TRBJ2-4
clone size: NA
CDR3 protein: CASSSGTSLAKNIQYF
CDR3 DNA: TGTGCCAGCAGTTCCGGGACTTCACTAGCCAAAAACATTCAGTACTTC

CDR3 length: 15
V gene: TRBV4-3
D gene: NA
J gene: TRBJ2-1
clone size: few
CDR3 protein: CASSVVVSSYNEQFF
CDR3 DNA: TGCGCCAGCAGCGTTGTAGTAAGCTCCTACAATGAGCAGTTCTTC

CDR3 length: 14
V gene: TRBV25-1
D gene: NA
J gene: TRBJ1-4
clone size: NA
CDR3 protein: CASSEWPGREKLFF
CDR3 DNA: TGTGCCAGCAGTGAGTGGCCCGGGCGGGAAAAACTGTTTTTT

CDR3 length: 15
V gene: TRBV19
D gene: TRBD2
J gene: TRBJ2-3
clone size: few
CDR3 protein: CASAERGGGTDTQYF
CDR3 DNA: TGTGCCAGCGCTGAGCGGGGAGGCGGCACAGATACGCAGTATTTT

CDR3 length: 14
V gene: TRBV14
D gene: NA
J gene: TRBJ1-1
clone size: NA
CDR3 protein: CASSQDRWGSEAFF
CDR3 DNA: TGTGCCAGCAGCCAAGATCGATGGGGTAGTGAAGCTTTCTTT

CDR3 length: 13
V gene: TRBV7-2
D gene: NA
J gene: TRBJ1-1
clone size: NA
CDR3 protein: CASSKRDFAEAFF
CDR3 DNA: TGTGCCAGCAGCAAAAGGGATTTCGCTGAAGCTTTCTTT

CDR3 length: 16
V gene: TRBV4-3
D gene: NA
J gene: TRBJ2-2
clone size: many
CDR3 protein: CASSLYSGPNTGELFF
CDR3 DNA: TGCGCCAGCAGCCTATACAGCGGACCGAACACCGGGGAGCTGTTTTTT

CDR3 length: 14
V gene: TRBV12-3/TRBV12-4
D gene: NA
J gene: TRBJ1-2
clone size: few
CDR3 protein: CASRPDALYGGYTF
CDR3 DNA: TGTGCCAGCAGACCGGACGCCCTCTATGGTGGCTACACCTTC

CDR3 length: 16
V gene: TRBV5-1
D gene: TRBD2
J gene: TRBJ2-3
clone size: many
CDR3 protein: CASSPTAGEYTDTQYF
CDR3 DNA: TGCGCCAGCAGCCCTACGGCGGGGGAGTACACAGATACGCAGTATTTT